One and the same sample provided the 8 T cell receptor beta chains below, sequenced in a study of blood T cell repertoires in COVID-19. Using immunoSEQ multiplex PCR, the repertoire was profiled, and TCRdb retains in-frame clones only, with some absent. The sample has 80,000 or so clones, about 85% seen once. Specimen: peripheral blood. Receptors originate from a man in his fifties or sixties with COVID-19, enrolled during active disease.

The V and J genes are TRBV2 and TRBJ2-3; D call uncertain. CDR1 SNHLY and CDR2 FYNNEI come from the germline V gene. The CDR3 covers 15 residues. Trimming removed 1 base at V and 6 bases at J, with 14 bases between. Written as DNA, the CDR3 is TGTGCCAGCAGTGAAGGTCTGGTTCCTACCGATACGCAGTATTTT. Protein product: CASSEGLVPTDTQYF.

V gene TRBV12-3 or TRBV12-4 combines with J gene TRBJ1-5; D is uncertain. V lost 5 bases to trimming and J lost 7 bases, with 12 bases between them. CDR3 length: 13 residues. CDR3 in DNA: TGTGCCAGCAGTACAATGATCGTACAGCCCCAGCATTTT. This sequence encodes CASSTMIVQPQHF.

CDR3 in DNA: TGCGCCAGCAGCTCCGGGGCTACAGGGGTTCATGGCTACACCTTC. This translates into CASSSGATGVHGYTF. The chain joins TRBV5-1 to TRBJ1-2; 7 nucleotides agree with TRBD1. The J segment lost 6 bases and the V segment lost 3 bases, leaving 11 bases of the junction unmatched. This CDR3 contains 15 residues. Looked up from germline, CDR1 is SGHRS and CDR2 is YFSETQ.

V usage is TRBV9 and J usage is TRBJ2-7; 9 positions agree with TRBD2. Germline V gives CDR1 SGDLS, CDR2 YYNGEE. The J segment lost 3 bases and the V segment lost 4 bases, leaving 5 bases of the junction unmatched. The CDR3 covers 14 residues. CDR3 sequence: CASSLAGEFYEQYF. The CDR3 DNA reads TGTGCCAGCAGCTTAGCGGGAGAATTCTACGAGCAGTACTTC.

The chain employs TRBV7-9 and TRBJ2-4; possibly TRBD1 for D (5 bases). This CDR3 is built from 17 residues. Trimming removed 5 bases at V and 2 bases at J, with 19 bases between. Germline V gene sequence: CDR1 SEHNR, CDR2 FQNEAQ (reference sequence). The DNA of the CDR3 is TGTGCCAGCAGCGACCAGGACACCTACTCTCCCAAAAACATTCAGTACTTC. Amino acid sequence: CASSDQDTYSPKNIQYF.

The CDR3: CASRPSGGAGETQYF. The CDR3 DNA follows: TGTGCCAGCAGGCCTAGCGGGGGGGCCGGGGAGACCCAGTACTTC. The chain uses TRBV5-4 and TRBJ2-5; 12 bases agree with TRBD2. Germline V CDR1 and CDR2: SGHNT, YYREEE (reference sequence). The J segment lost 5 bases and the V segment lost 5 bases, leaving 7 bases of the junction unmatched. The CDR3 contains 15 residues.

The sample holds a few counts of this clone. The V and J genes are TRBV4-1 and TRBJ1-1; 8 positions agree with TRBD1. V shed 3 bases, J shed 0 bases, and the junction held 9 bases outside the gene matches. This CDR3 is built from 17 residues. Per germline, CDR1 MGHRA and CDR2 YSYEKL. CDR3 protein: CASSQRQGKDLNTEAFF. The CDR3 nucleotides read TGCGCCAGCAGCCAGAGACAGGGGAAAGATTTGAACACTGAAGCTTTCTTT.

This clone came up a few times. The gene calls are TRBV18 and TRBJ2-3; D call uncertain. Germline CDR1 is KGHSH and CDR2 is LQKENI. Deletions cut 0 bases from V and 2 bases from J, with 6 bases between. The CDR3 extends over 14 amino acids. The CDR3 bases are TGTGCCAGCTCACCACCCGAGGTCACAGATACGCAGTATTTT. This codes for CASSPPEVTDTQYF.